The 10 T cell receptor beta chains listed next were all sequenced from one sample in a study of T-cell memory formation after mild COVID-19. TCRdb reprocessed the 5' RACE reads with MiXCR, giving one entry per CDR3 protein. In the table there are about 90,000 distinct CDR3 sequences, about 13% of which are singletons. The source material was PBMCs or a T cell subset sorted from them (not recorded which). The receptors stem from an adult woman who had mild COVID-19 (a few samples of this study predate the infection). Cell type and time point are not known.

J is TRBJ2-7 and V is TRBV5-1, with 8 bases matching TRBD1. The CDR3 runs to 14 residues. Looked up from germline, CDR1 is SGHRS and CDR2 is YFSETQ. CDR3 nucleotide sequence: TGCGCCAGCAGCTTGACCTCCGGGACAGGCACATTGTTCGTC. It is translated as CASSLTSGTGTLFV.

This clonotype came up a few times. The gene calls are TRBV2 and TRBJ1-1; no reliable D call. V lost 3 bases and J lost 0, with 8 bases in between. Per the germline V gene, CDR1 is SNHLY and CDR2 is FYNNEI. The CDR3 runs 14 residues. The CDR3 bases are TGTGCCAGCAGTGAGTACCTCATGAACACTGAAGCTTTCTTT. This encodes CASSEYLMNTEAFF.

This clonotype was seen a few times. The genes are TRBV7-6 and TRBJ2-7; 9 bases match TRBD1. The CDR3 has 16 amino acids. V shed 0 bases, J shed 4 bases, and the junction held 7 bases outside the gene matches. Germline V lookup: CDR1 SGHVS, CDR2 FNYEAQ. Here the CDR3 reads CASSLAGTGYMYEQYF. The CDR3 bases are TGTGCCAGCAGCTTAGCCGGGACAGGGTATATGTACGAGCAGTACTTC.

This rearrangement joins TRBV5-1 to TRBJ1-2, with unresolved D. This CDR3 is built from 15 residues. CDR1 is SGHRS, CDR2 YFSETQ, per germline. The ends were cut back, 2 bases at V and 4 bases at J, with 15 bases in the middle. For the CDR3, the DNA is TGCGCCAGCAGCTTTAGTCCAGGCAGCCCCTATGGCTACACCTTC. It is translated as CASSFSPGSPYGYTF.

The V gene is TRBV27, the J gene TRBJ1-6; D is possibly TRBD1 (6 bases). Germline V lookup: CDR1 MNHEY, CDR2 SMNVEV (reference sequence). V lost 10 bases to trimming and J lost 0 bases, with 13 bases between them. There are 15 residues in the CDR3. The CDR3 DNA is TGTGCCACAAAGGACAGCCACTCCTATAATTCACCCCTCCACTTT. Encoded protein: CATKDSHSYNSPLHF.

The chain has TRBV12-3 or TRBV12-4 and TRBJ2-7, with 12 bases matching TRBD1. CDR3 size: 18 residues. Trimming took 3 bases from V and 2 from J; bases not matched to a gene: 11. CDR3 sequence reads: CASSFRDRGPYPPYEQYF. For the CDR3, the DNA is TGTGCCAGCAGTTTCCGGGACAGGGGGCCTTATCCCCCCTACGAGCAGTACTTC.

This clonotype was observed a handful of times. The gene calls are TRBV20-1 and TRBJ2-2, with 10 bases identical to TRBD2. V shed 1 base, J shed 0 bases, and the junction held 5 bases outside the gene matches. The CDR3 is 17 amino acids. CDR1 and CDR2 (germline): DFQATT, SNEGSKA (reference sequence). CDR3 in DNA: TGCAGTGCTAGAGGTACTAGCGGGATCTCGAACACCGGGGAGCTGTTTTTT. Translated, it gives CSARGTSGISNTGELFF.

This clonotype was detected ten times or more. This chain joins TRBV4-3 and TRBJ2-7; D is possibly TRBD2 (5 bases). Germline V gene lookup returns CDR1 LGHNA and CDR2 YSLEER. The V end lost 0 bases, the J end lost 0 bases, and 9 bases lay between the germline ends. CDR3 size: 15 residues. CDR3 nucleotides: TGCGCCAGCAGCCAAGAAAAGGACTTCTCCTACGAGCAGTACTTC. It encodes CASSQEKDFSYEQYF.

This clonotype was counted between two and nine times. The chain carries TRBV6-5 and TRBJ2-5, with 11 bases that match TRBD1. The CDR3 length is 16 residues. The V gene's germline CDR1 is MNHEY and CDR2 SVGAGI. With 5 bases clipped from V and 4 bases from J, the junction kept 9 bases outside the gene matches. In DNA form, the CDR3 reads TGTGCCAGCAGTACGGGGACAGGGGGTTTCCTAGAGACCCAGTACTTC. Amino acids: CASSTGTGGFLETQYF.

The chain is built from TRBV7-9 and TRBJ1-2; no definite D call. Trimming took off 10 bases at V and 3 bases at J, with 24 bases between the two ends. The CDR3 loop spans 16 amino acids. Germline loops: CDR1 SEHNR, CDR2 FQNEAQ (reference sequence). The CDR3 region has the DNA TGTGCCATCCCAAAGATGGGTGAGGGTTCTCACTATGGCTACACCTTC. It is translated as CAIPKMGEGSHYGYTF. The whole variable domain, remainder taken from reference TRBV7-9 and TRBJ1-2, is DTGVSQNPRHKITKRGQNVTFRCDPISEHNRLYWYRQTLGQGPEFLTYFQNEAQLEKSRLLSDRFSAERPKGSFSTLEIQRTEQGDSAMYLCAIPKMGEGSHYGYTFGSGTRLTVV.